The 21 T cell receptor beta chains presented below share a single source sample, sequenced in a study of cytomegalovirus exposure and HLA in healthy donors. Primers included in the PCR were 60 Vbeta and 13 Jbeta primers. Libraries were prepared by immunoSEQ multiplex PCR; TCRdb keeps only in-frame clonotypes and omits some of them. This table has around 100,000 clones, about 71% appearing once. The sequenced sample was PBMCs. The origin of the receptors is a woman aged 50 to 60 in good health and CMV-seronegative.

This clone showed up just a few times. J is TRBJ2-3 and V is TRBV6-1; 7 bases agree with TRBD2. From germline, CDR1 is MNHNS and CDR2 SASEGT. After removal of 2 bases from V and 5 bases from J, the junction contained 13 bases not matched to a gene. CDR3 length: 17 residues. The CDR3 here is CASSEYSGGGLGDTQYF. CDR3 coding DNA: TGTGCCAGCAGTGAATATTCGGGAGGAGGATTGGGAGATACGCAGTATTTT.

The chain joins TRBV2 to TRBJ2-3; 9 nucleotides line up with TRBD1. Germline CDR1 reads SNHLY; CDR2 reads FYNNEI. The CDR3 covers 16 residues. The V segment lost 6 bases and the J segment 3 bases; nucleotides outside the gene matches: 10. Here the CDR3 reads CASSEQGAGLTDTQYF. The CDR3 coding sequence is TGTGCCAGCAGCGAACAGGGGGCCGGCTTAACAGATACGCAGTATTTT.

This chain uses TRBV7-2 with TRBJ1-2, with 7 bases matching TRBD1. The germline CDR1 and CDR2 sequences are SGHTA and FQGNSA. This CDR3 spans 13 amino acids. The V and J ends lost 1 base and 7 bases, in that order; junction bases with no gene match: 3. In DNA form, the CDR3 reads TGTGCCAGCAGCTTAGAGGGGGCCAGTGGCTACACCTTC. It translates to CASSLEGASGYTF.

On this clone: Other DNA sequences in the sample encode the same CDR3. This chain connects TRBV6-5 to TRBJ1-2; possibly TRBD1 for D (6 bases). CDR1 MNHEY and CDR2 SVGAGI come from the germline V gene. V was clipped by 6 bases and J by 2 bases, with 10 bases between them. This CDR3 is built from 13 residues. The CDR3 bases are TGTGCCAGCAGAGCAACAGGGAACTATGGCTACACCTTC. As protein: CASRATGNYGYTF.

The chain is built from TRBV5-5 and TRBJ2-1, with 7 positions matching TRBD2. The germline CDR1 and CDR2 sequences are SGHKS and YYEKEE (reference sequence). V shed 0 bases and J 1 base; nucleotides not matched to a gene: 1. The CDR3 is made up of 15 amino acids. The CDR3 bases are TGTGCCAGCAGCTTGGTGGGGGGGTCCTACAATGAGCAGTTCTTC. Amino acids: CASSLVGGSYNEQFF.

This chain connects TRBV10-1 to TRBJ2-7; a possible D gene is TRBD1 (5 bases). The CDR3 sequence is 14 residues long. V lost 4 bases to trimming and J lost 7 bases, with 17 bases between them. The germline V gene has CDR1 WNHNN and CDR2 SYGVQD (reference sequence). The CDR3 reads CASSVAGNSWEQYF. Here the CDR3 DNA reads TGCGCCAGCAGTGTAGCAGGGAACTCTTGGGAGCAGTACTTC.

The chain has TRBV29-1 and TRBJ2-5, with TRBD1 matching 9 bases. The ends lost 6 bases at V and 2 bases at J; junction bases unmatched: 4. Germline V gene lookup returns CDR1 SQVTM and CDR2 ANQGSEA. The CDR3 is 13 amino acids. The CDR3 loop is CSVGQGVQETQYF. The CDR3 region has the DNA TGCAGCGTGGGACAGGGAGTACAAGAGACCCAGTACTTC.

This clone was detected a few times. The V call is TRBV28, the J call TRBJ2-4, with D tentatively TRBD1 (5 bases). Deletions cut 8 bases from V and 0 bases from J, with 14 bases between. CDR1 MDHEN and CDR2 SYDVKM come from the germline V gene. There are 15 residues in the CDR3. This CDR3 reads CASSLGPLAKNIQYF. The CDR3 region has the DNA TGTGCCAGCTCCTTGGGGCCACTAGCCAAAAACATTCAGTACTTC.

The chain is built from TRBV5-5 and TRBJ1-1; possible D gene TRBD1, 6 bases. Germline V gene sequence: CDR1 SGHKS, CDR2 YYEKEE (reference sequence). The CDR3 has 14 amino acids. V lost 3 bases and J 1 base, leaving 10 bases between the germline ends. DNA for the CDR3: TGTGCCAGCAGCTATAGGGACAAGAACACTGAAGCTTTCTTT. Translation: CASSYRDKNTEAFF.

The chain employs TRBV7-2 and TRBJ1-1; 7 bases align to TRBD1. CDR3 size: 15 residues. Trimming took 5 bases from V and 3 from J; bases not matched to a gene: 9. The germline V gene encodes CDR1 SGHTA and CDR2 FQGNSA. For the CDR3, the DNA is TGTGCCAGCAGCACCTCCCGGGACAGCTACACTGAAGCTTTCTTT. Its protein is CASSTSRDSYTEAFF.

Here the CDR3 reads CASRYVDNTYGYTF. The CDR3 DNA is TGTGCCAGCAGGTACGTGGACAATACCTATGGCTACACCTTC. This sequence joins TRBV28 and TRBJ1-2; a weak D match, TRBD1 (5 bases). Germline V gene sequence: CDR1 MDHEN, CDR2 SYDVKM. V was cut by 6 bases and J by 4 bases, with 15 bases left in between. The CDR3 contains 14 residues.

The chain uses TRBV15 and TRBJ2-1; TRBD1 aligns across 7 bases. The CDR3 length is 16 residues. Per germline, CDR1 LNHNV and CDR2 YYDKDF (reference sequence). The CDR3 DNA reads as TGTGCACCCCCCACTATTCAGGGGGATTACTACAATGAGCAGTTCTTC. Translated: CAPPTIQGDYYNEQFF.

Turning to this clone: Germline and junction disagree at one end, which may indicate a read error. The V and J genes are TRBV2 and TRBJ1-1; maybe TRBD1 (6 bases). The CDR3 has 10 residues. Germline V gene sequence: CDR1 SNHLY, CDR2 FYNNEI. Here the CDR3 DNA reads TGTGCCAGCAGTGACTGGACAGCCACCTTT. It yields the protein CASSDWTATF.

The chain recombines TRBV29-1 with TRBJ2-1, with a weak D call TRBD2 (6 bases). Trimming removed 7 bases at V and 7 bases at J, with 14 bases between. This CDR3 comprises 12 residues. Germline values: CDR1 SQVTM, CDR2 ANQGSEA. The CDR3 sequence: CSAEGLKNEQFF. The CDR3 DNA reads as TGCAGCGCTGAGGGACTTAAGAATGAGCAGTTCTTC.

This clone appeared a few times. The gene calls are TRBV20-1 and TRBJ1-2, with no clear D. The length of the CDR3 is 11 residues. Germline V gene sequence: CDR1 DFQATT, CDR2 SNEGSKA (reference sequence). The V gene lost 6 bases and the J gene lost 4 bases, with 9 bases spanning the gap. The CDR3 DNA sequence: TGCAGTGCAACCGGAGTCTATGGCTACACCTTC. Encoded protein: CSATGVYGYTF.

The V and J genes are TRBV2 and TRBJ1-2; TRBD1 aligns across 9 bases. The CDR3 is 14 amino acids. CDR1 is SNHLY, CDR2 FYNNEI, per germline. Unmatched junction bases numbered 9, after V lost 8 bases and J lost 5 bases. The CDR3 spells CASSYGQGLYGYTF. For the CDR3, the DNA is TGTGCCAGCTCGTACGGACAGGGGCTTTATGGCTACACCTTC.

The table lists this clone with a count of one. V and J are TRBV7-2 and TRBJ2-4, with 14 bases that match TRBD2. The CDR3 spans 15 residues. Germline CDR1 SGHTA, CDR2 FQGNSA. With 8 bases clipped from V and 9 bases from J, the junction kept 9 bases outside the gene matches. The CDR3 protein is CASSGLAGGVSIQYF. In DNA form, the CDR3 reads TGTGCCAGCTCCGGACTAGCGGGAGGAGTTAGCATTCAGTACTTC. The full variable domain, completed using reference TRBV7-2 and TRBJ2-4, is GAGVSQSPSNKVTEKGKDVELRCDPISGHTALYWYRQSLGQGLEFLIYFQGNSAPDKSGLPSDRFSAERTGGSVSTLTIQRTQQEDSAVYLCASSGLAGGVSIQYFGAGTRLSVL.

This clone showed up just a few times. The rearrangement joins TRBV4-2 to TRBJ2-3; unclear D gene. Trimming took 1 base from V and 2 from J, leaving 10 bases between them. The CDR3 runs to 15 residues. CDR1 LGHNA and CDR2 YNFKEQ come from the germline V gene. The CDR3 coding sequence is TGTGCCAGCAGCCAAGGAACGAAGCACACAGATACGCAGTATTTT. It codes for CASSQGTKHTDTQYF.

The V call is TRBV10-2, the J call TRBJ2-5, with 8 bases that match TRBD2. This CDR3 has 13 amino acids. After removal of 6 bases from V and 5 bases from J, the junction contained 5 bases not matched to a gene. The V gene's germline CDR1 is WSHSY and CDR2 SAAADI. CDR3 coding DNA: TGCGCCAGCAGCGGGGGGGCCGGTGAGACCCAGTACTTC. This codes for CASSGGAGETQYF.

The chain recombines TRBV5-1 with TRBJ2-3; D may be TRBD1 (5 bases). Germline V gives CDR1 SGHRS, CDR2 YFSETQ. The V end was cut by 7 bases, the J end by 2 bases, with 14 bases between. The CDR3 length is 14 residues. This CDR3 reads CASFLGASTDTQYF. CDR3 coding DNA: TGCGCCAGCTTTCTAGGGGCCTCCACAGATACGCAGTATTTT. Full variable domain (outside the CDR3, taken from reference TRBV5-1 and TRBJ2-3): KAGVTQTPRYLIKTRGQQVTLSCSPISGHRSVSWYQQTPGQGLQFLFEYFSETQRNKGNFPGRFSGRQFSNSRSEMNVSTLELGDSALYLCASFLGASTDTQYFGPGTRLTVL.

CDR3 sequence: CASSLSGNQPQHF. The CDR3 DNA reads as TGCGCCAGCAGCTTGTCAGGAAATCAGCCCCAGCATTTT. The chain employs TRBV5-1 and TRBJ1-5; D unclear. The germline V gene encodes CDR1 SGHRS and CDR2 YFSETQ. Deletions cut 1 base from V and 4 bases from J, with 6 bases between. The CDR3 covers 13 residues.